This T cell receptor (beta chain) was obtained from a study of beta chain features in type 1 diabetes. Study in general: All samples together contributed 100 million to 120 million sorted cells for examination.

Germline V gives CDR1 SGHRS, CDR2 YFSETQ. With V trimmed by 0 bases and J by 2 bases, 6 bases remained unmatched. CDR3 length equals 16 residues. The whole isolated RNA underwent reverse transcription, so sequencing captured expressed TCRB transcripts. Clones were sequenced by immunoSEQ multiplex PCR, and TCRdb holds only the in-frame ones, with some missing. The table includes around 250,000 clones, around 14% detected once. This clone showed up just a few times. This TCR derives from a middle-aged woman in good health. The chain has TRBV5-1 and TRBJ2-5, with 8 bases lining up with TRBD2. Sequenced material: naive CD4+ T cells from blood. CDR3 protein: CASSLEPRGGQETQYF. The CDR3 coding sequence is TGCGCCAGCAGCTTGGAACCCCGCGGGGGGCAAGAGACCCAGTACTTC.